This record covers a single TCR beta chain. Its antigen is currently unknown. Systemic immunosuppression or a history of autoimmune disease excluded patients. These data are taken from a study of OX40 agonist ivuxolimab in advanced cancers. Study context: Cohort: around 86% men, mean age about 62, aged about 20 to 79.

Repertoires were generated with immunoSEQ multiplex PCR, while TCRdb's copy carries only in-frame clones and drops some. The sample contains about 55,000 clones, over 75% of which appear only once. General study findings and limits: Partly responding patients at 0.1-3.0 mg/kg showed some of the smallest clonal expansion. On average, a greater number of expanded clones characterised CD8+ T cells relative to CD4+.

The V end was cut by 6 bases, the J end by 2 bases, with 16 bases between. Germline CDR1 and CDR2: MNHEY and SMNVEV (reference sequence). This CDR3 region has 15 residues. The TCR was taken from an adult with an advanced solid tumor such as melanoma, head and neck, liver or kidney cancer. The chain carries TRBV27 and TRBJ2-5; perhaps TRBD1 as D (6 bases). The specimen comprised CD4+ or CD8+ T cells sorted from blood, sampled in a trial of the OX40 agonist ivuxolimab. The DNA for the CDR3 is TGTGCCAGCAGGTTCACAGGGTCGAGACAAGAGACCCAGTACTTC. Its translation: CASRFTGSRQETQYF.